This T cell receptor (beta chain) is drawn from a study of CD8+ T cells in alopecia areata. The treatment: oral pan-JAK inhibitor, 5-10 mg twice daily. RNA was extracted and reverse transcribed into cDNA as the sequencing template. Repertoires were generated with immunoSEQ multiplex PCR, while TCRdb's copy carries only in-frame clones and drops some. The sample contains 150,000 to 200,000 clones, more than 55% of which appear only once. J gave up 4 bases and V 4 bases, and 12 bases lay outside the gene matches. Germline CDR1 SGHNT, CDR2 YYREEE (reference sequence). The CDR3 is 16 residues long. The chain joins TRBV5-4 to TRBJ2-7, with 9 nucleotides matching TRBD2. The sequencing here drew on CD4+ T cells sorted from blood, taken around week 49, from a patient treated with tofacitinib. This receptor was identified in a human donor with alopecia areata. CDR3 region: CASSPWVSGGNYEQYF. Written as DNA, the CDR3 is TGTGCCAGCAGCCCGTGGGTAAGCGGGGGGAATTACGAGCAGTACTTC.